The 9 T cell receptor beta chains reported below all come from one sample, sequenced in a study of identifying expanded T cells in peripheral blood. Repertoires were generated with immunoSEQ multiplex PCR, while TCRdb's copy carries only in-frame clones and drops some. The data contain 55,000 to 80,000 clones, around 81% of them seen just once; the ten biggest clones take up approximately 20%. The sequencing sample was made of blood. The receptor source for this set is a person between 18 and 75 years old in good health.

The V gene is TRBV25-1, the J gene TRBJ2-7; no definite D call. The CDR3 has 11 residues. CDR1 is MGHDK, CDR2 SYGVNS, per germline. Trimming cost V 3 bases and J 6 bases, with 6 bases left between them. The CDR3 is CASSDLTEQYF. In DNA, the CDR3 is TGTGCCAGCAGTGACCTCACCGAGCAGTACTTC.

This chain connects TRBV2 to TRBJ1-1; the D gene is possibly TRBD1 (6 bases). Trimming took 4 bases from V and 5 from J, leaving 8 bases between them. From germline, CDR1 is SNHLY and CDR2 FYNNEI. This CDR3 region has 12 residues. Here the CDR3 reads CASSVRGTEAFF. CDR3 DNA sequence: TGTGCCAGCAGTGTGAGGGGGACTGAAGCTTTCTTT.

This chain joins TRBV4-1 and TRBJ2-3; 14 positions match TRBD2. Looked up from germline, CDR1 is MGHRA and CDR2 is YSYEKL. The J segment lost 2 bases and the V segment lost 4 bases, leaving 17 bases of the junction unmatched. CDR3 length: 21 residues. CDR3 bases: TGCGCCAGCAGCCGCCTCGGGACTAGCGGGAGTAACTTTTTTAACACAGATACGCAGTATTTT. Translating gives CASSRLGTSGSNFFNTDTQYF.

The chain has TRBV15 and TRBJ1-3; D is unresolved. The CDR3 is 13 residues long. Looked up from germline, CDR1 is LNHNV and CDR2 is YYDKDF (reference sequence). The V and J ends lost 2 bases and 11 bases respectively, with 13 bases between them. Written as DNA, the CDR3 is TGTGCCACCAGCAGACGCGGAGGCTCCCCCATATATTTT. The encoded protein is CATSRRGGSPIYF.

J is TRBJ2-5 and V is TRBV6-1; 7 bases are a match to TRBD2. The CDR3 loop spans 14 amino acids. V lost 5 bases and J lost 5; bases outside the gene matches: 8. Germline loops: CDR1 MNHNS, CDR2 SASEGT. The CDR3 DNA sequence: TGTGCCAGCAGTCCGGCGGGGGATGCGGAGACCCAGTACTTC. Protein: CASSPAGDAETQYF.

This chain uses TRBV6-5 with TRBJ2-7, with 9 bases matching TRBD1. The V and J ends lost 6 bases and 5 bases, in that order; junction bases with no gene match: 8. Germline CDR1 is MNHEY and CDR2 is SVGAGI. CDR3 length: 14 amino acids. In DNA, the CDR3 is TGTGCCAGCAGACCCGGGACAGGGTTCCACGAGCAGTACTTC. Protein: CASRPGTGFHEQYF.

This rearrangement joins TRBV9 to TRBJ1-1, with D maybe TRBD1 (6 bases). The CDR3 runs 15 residues. Germline CDR1 SGDLS, CDR2 YYNGEE. With 0 bases removed from V and 1 base from J, the gap between germline ends came to 10 bases. In DNA, the CDR3 is TGTGCCAGCAGCGTAGACCCGGACAGGAACACTGAAGCTTTCTTT. It translates to CASSVDPDRNTEAFF.

The gene calls are TRBV5-4 and TRBJ2-1, with 7 bases identical to TRBD2. The CDR3 is 16 amino acids. V shed 0 bases, J shed 7 bases, and the junction held 10 bases outside the gene matches. CDR1 and CDR2 from the germline V gene are SGHNT and YYREEE (reference sequence). The CDR3 nucleotides read TGTGCCAGCAGCTTGGTTGCTGGCGGGGGAGGGAATGAGCAGTTCTTC. Amino acids: CASSLVAGGGGNEQFF.

The chain recombines TRBV7-3 with TRBJ2-5, with 11 bases fitting TRBD2. V was pared by 5 bases and J by 5 bases, with 4 bases of the junction left unmatched. This CDR3 spans 14 amino acids. The V gene's germline CDR1 is SGHTA and CDR2 FQGTGA. The CDR3 spells CASSVAGGRETQYF. CDR3 DNA: TGTGCCAGCAGCGTAGCGGGGGGGCGGGAGACCCAGTACTTC.